The T cell receptor beta chain described here comes from a study of cytomegalovirus exposure and HLA in healthy donors. Broader study findings: The study carried out a later analysis of TCR beta sequences. It associated under 20,000 of them with specific HLA alleles at a false discovery rate of 0.05. It was 164 TCR beta chains that were listed as cytomegalovirus-associated.

This clone was observed a handful of times. Its antigen is unknown. Germline V gives CDR1 SGHTS, CDR2 YDEGEE. V shed 4 bases and J shed 3 bases, with 11 bases lying between them. The CDR3 is made up of 14 amino acids. As for the donors, each was a healthy bone marrow donor. 60 Vbeta and 13 Jbeta primers were used in PCR. Generated by immunoSEQ multiplex PCR, the TCRdb table keeps only in-frame clones and is missing some. The sample lists approximately 260,000 clones, 85% to 95% seen once, with about 1.5% in the top ten. The sequence came from a girl aged 2 to 10 in good health and CMV-seronegative. The gene calls are TRBV5-8 and TRBJ1-5; a weak D match, TRBD1 (6 bases). The sequenced sample was PBMCs. The CDR3 sequence is CASSDRQVNQPQHF. Here the CDR3 DNA reads TGTGCCAGCAGCGACCGACAGGTCAATCAGCCCCAGCATTTT.